These 12 T cell receptor beta chains originate from one sample sequenced in a study of memory CD4+ T cells and cytomegalovirus serostatus. The protocol was immunoSEQ multiplex PCR, while the TCRdb copy is restricted to in-frame clones and leaves out a portion. Of approximately 63,000 clones listed, over 60% are singletons. Single viable CD3+CD4+CD8-CD45RO+ cells were sorted as the memory CD4+ T cells. The sample comprised memory CD4+ T cells from blood. The receptor set was obtained from an adult in good health and CMV-seronegative. Some clones in this sample may be carry-over from other donors' samples.

CDR3 loop: CAINPGTVSYEQYF. The CDR3 region has the DNA TGTGCCATCAACCCGGGGACTGTCTCCTACGAGCAGTACTTC. The rearrangement links TRBV10-3 to TRBJ2-7, with a tentative D call TRBD2 (6 bases). CDR3 length equals 14 residues. CDR1 ENHRY and CDR2 SYGVKD come from the germline V gene. Trimming removed 7 bases from V and 0 bases from J, with 13 bases in between.

The J gene is TRBJ2-1, the V gene TRBV6-1; D is unclear. The CDR3 length is 12 residues. Trimming removed 5 bases at V and 8 bases at J, with 10 bases between. Looked up from germline, CDR1 is MNHNS and CDR2 is SASEGT. This CDR3 reads CASSFSGDEQFF. The CDR3 coding sequence is TGTGCCAGCAGTTTTTCTGGCGATGAGCAGTTCTTC.

The rearrangement uses TRBV7-2 and TRBJ2-1; TRBD2 matches 9 bases. Germline V gene sequence: CDR1 SGHTA, CDR2 FQGNSA. CDR3 length equals 14 residues. Trimming at V came to 3 bases and at J to 8 bases, leaving 5 bases not matched to a gene. The CDR3 sequence is CASSFSGGIHEQFF. The CDR3 DNA follows: TGTGCCAGCAGCTTTAGCGGGGGAATTCATGAGCAGTTCTTC.

The J gene is TRBJ1-3, the V gene TRBV19; D gene uncertain. The CDR3 length is 15 residues. The V gene lost 1 base and the J gene lost 2 bases, with 9 bases spanning the gap. CDR1 and CDR2 (germline): LNHDA, SQIVND (reference sequence). CDR3 coding DNA: TGTGCCAGTAGTATAGGAGGATCGGCTGGAAACACCATATATTTT. Protein: CASSIGGSAGNTIYF.

This rearrangement joins TRBV4-3 to TRBJ1-5; D unclear. CDR1 is LGHNA and CDR2 is YSLEER in the germline V gene. This CDR3 contains 18 residues. V lost 0 bases and J 0 bases, leaving 15 bases between the germline ends. CDR3 in DNA: TGCGCCAGCAGCCAAGATTACGGGGATTTCAGTAGCAATCAGCCCCAGCATTTT. Translated, it gives CASSQDYGDFSSNQPQHF.

The gene calls are TRBV7-9 and TRBJ1-4, with D possibly being TRBD1 (5 bases). The CDR3 contains 14 residues. V shed 2 bases and J shed 8 bases, with 12 bases lying between them. CDR1 and CDR2 (germline): SEHNR, FQNEAQ (reference sequence). The DNA of the CDR3 is TGTGCCAGCAGCTTACTCCAGGGTGAAGAAAAACTGTTTTTT. Its protein is CASSLLQGEEKLFF.

A note on this clone: One junction end does not reproduce the germline sequence, and a read error may be involved. The V gene is TRBV2, the J gene TRBJ2-6, with D tentatively TRBD1 or TRBD2 (5 bases each). CDR1 is SNHLY and CDR2 is FYNNEI in the germline V gene. There are 15 residues in the CDR3. CDR3 in amino acids: CASREEGTGANVLTF. CDR3 sequence (DNA): TGTGCCAGCAGAGAAGAGGGGACTGGGGCCAACGTCCTGACTTTC.

The chain carries TRBV6-5 and TRBJ1-4; the D is unclear. The CDR3 has 14 residues. V was cut by 6 bases and J by 3 bases, with 11 bases left in between. Germline CDR1 reads MNHEY; CDR2 reads SVGAGI. The chain's CDR3 is CASSYTPSNEKLFF. CDR3 nucleotide sequence: TGTGCCAGCAGCTACACACCTTCTAATGAAAAACTGTTTTTT.

The CDR3, as DNA: TGTGCCAGCAGCTTAGCTGGGGCCAACGTCCTGACTTTC. Amino acid sequence: CASSLAGANVLTF. The rearrangement uses TRBV7-2 and TRBJ2-6; the D is unclear. Trimming shortened V by 0 bases and J by 3 bases, and 0 bases separated the two germline ends. This CDR3 is built from 13 residues. CDR1 is SGHTA and CDR2 is FQGNSA in the germline V gene.

The chain recombines TRBV4-3 with TRBJ2-7; D uncertain. Trimming took 6 bases from V and 3 from J, leaving 12 bases between them. Germline CDR1 LGHNA, CDR2 YSLEER. The CDR3 contains 13 residues. CDR3 nucleotides: TGCGCCAGCAGTCCCGGAAAGGGCTACGAGCAGTACTTC. Protein sequence: CASSPGKGYEQYF.

The chain is built from TRBV11-2 and TRBJ1-6; TRBD1 is a possible D gene (5 bases). V was clipped by 5 bases and J by 9 bases, with 11 bases between them. The germline V gene has CDR1 SGHAT and CDR2 FQNNGV. The CDR3 spans 13 residues. In DNA, the CDR3 is TGTGCCAGCAGCCAACGGGACTTTTCACCCCTCCACTTT. Translation: CASSQRDFSPLHF.

V is TRBV11-3 and J is TRBJ2-1, with 13 bases that match TRBD2. The CDR3 is 15 residues long. V dropped 4 bases and J dropped 9; count of bases not matched to a gene: 6. Germline V gene data show CDR1 as SGHNT and CDR2 as YENEEA. For the CDR3, the DNA is TGTGCCAGCAGCTCCCGGACTAGCGGGGGTGGTGAGCAGTTCTTC. This translates into CASSSRTSGGGEQFF.